This entry is about one T cell receptor (beta chain). These data belong to a study of blood T cell repertoires in COVID-19. For the study at large: The cDNA or gDNA used as material had been derived from T cells, B-cell-depleted T cells, or PBMCs.

Sequencing was performed with immunoSEQ multiplex PCR; in TCRdb, only in-frame clones are kept and a portion is missing. Of over 150,000 clones in the sample, 80% to 90% were seen once. Germline-derived CDR1 and CDR2 are MNHEY and SMNVEV (reference sequence). The CDR3 loop spans 16 amino acids. V lost 6 bases to trimming and J lost 6 bases; unmatched junction nucleotides: 10. The chain combines TRBV27 with TRBJ1-6; 8 bases fit TRBD1. The receptor was derived from a woman in her 70s with COVID-19, enrolled during active disease. The sequencing input was peripheral blood. CDR3 bases: TGTGCCAGCAGGCCCCTGGGCGACAGGGGTAATTCACCCCTCCACTTT. Translated: CASRPLGDRGNSPLHF.